The subject of this entry is one TCR beta chain. Its antigen is not identified. With 60 Vbeta and 13 Jbeta primers, the PCR was carried out. Measured with immunoSEQ multiplex PCR; TCRdb has only the in-frame clones, and not every one. The table includes some 90,000 clones, about 75% detected once. The record originates from a study of cytomegalovirus exposure and HLA in healthy donors. Study-level points and caveats: In a later analysis, TCR beta V- and J-gene trimming showed a link to a missense DCLRE1C variant.

This cohort consisted of healthy bone marrow donors. The germline V gene encodes CDR1 SGHVS and CDR2 FNYEAQ. V was clipped by 0 bases and J by 7 bases, with 15 bases between them. There are 16 residues in the CDR3. Sequenced sample: PBMCs. This chain connects TRBV7-6 to TRBJ2-2; a possible D gene is TRBD1 (5 bases). This clonotype originated in a female donor in good health and CMV-seronegative. DNA for the CDR3: TGTGCCAGCAGCTTAGCGAGGCAGGGTCGGAGCGGGGAGCTGTTTTTT. Translation: CASSLARQGRSGELFF. The full variable domain, rest sourced from reference TRBV7-6 and TRBJ2-2, is GAGVSQSPRYKVTKRGQDVALRCDPISGHVSLYWYRQALGQGPEFLTYFNYEAQQDKSGLPNDRFSAERPEGSISTLTIQRTEQRDSAMYRCASSLARQGRSGELFFGEGSRLTVL.